Following are 23 T cell receptor beta chains from one sample sequenced in a study of metastatic and nonmetastatic thyroid tumors. TCRdb re-called the PCR reads through MiXCR. Counted here are tens of thousands of clones, around 13% occurring once; the ten biggest clones make up around 9%. Thyroid surgery took place with no prior treatment in any patient. Sequencing was performed on tumor tissue. The source of these receptors is a female donor with papillary thyroid cancer or a benign thyroid nodule (not recorded which). Some clones in this sample may be carry-over from other donors' samples.

The chain combines TRBV6-5 with TRBJ2-4; the match to TRBD2 covers 9 bases. The germline V gene has CDR1 MNHEY and CDR2 SVGAGI. The length of the CDR3 is 17 residues. After removal of 3 bases from V and 6 bases from J, the junction contained 12 bases not matched to a gene. The CDR3 is CASSYMAGGPVGNIQYF. The CDR3 nucleotides read TGTGCCAGCAGTTATATGGCGGGAGGGCCGGTTGGAAACATTCAGTACTTC.

Many counts were recorded for this clone. This chain uses TRBV2 with TRBJ2-7, with TRBD2 identical over 8 bases. The J segment lost 4 bases and the V segment lost 7 bases, leaving 12 bases of the junction unmatched. Germline CDR1 SNHLY, CDR2 FYNNEI. CDR3 length: 15 residues. CDR3 DNA sequence: TGTGCCAGCAAGGAAAGCGGGAGTACGGTGTACGAGCAGTACTTC. Translation gives CASKESGSTVYEQYF. Variable domain in full (rest from reference TRBV2 and TRBJ2-7): EPEVTQTPSHQVTQMGQEVILRCVPISNHLYFYWYRQILGQKVEFLVSFYNNEISEKSEIFDDQFSVERPDGSNFTLKIRSTKLEDSAMYFCASKESGSTVYEQYFGPGTRLTVT.

The sample holds many counts of this clone. The chain links TRBV2 to TRBJ1-6; unclear D gene. Germline V gives CDR1 SNHLY, CDR2 FYNNEI. The V and J ends lost 2 bases and 10 bases respectively, with 18 bases between them. The CDR3 runs to 16 residues. The CDR3 spells CASSESGQEYGSPLHF. The CDR3 nucleotides read TGTGCCAGCAGTGAAAGTGGGCAGGAATATGGATCACCCCTCCACTTT.

This clone has ten or more counts. This chain joins TRBV7-6 and TRBJ2-1; 11 bases align to TRBD1. CDR3 length: 15 residues. The germline V gene has CDR1 SGHVS and CDR2 FNYEAQ. V lost 6 bases, J lost 4 bases, and 5 bases stayed unmatched. Written as DNA, the CDR3 is TGTGCCAGCAGTCACCGGGACAGGGGGTACAATGAGCAGTTCTTC. Its protein product is CASSHRDRGYNEQFF.

This clone was seen repeatedly, ten times or more. The chain carries TRBV5-1 and TRBJ2-1; D possibly uses TRBD1 or TRBD2 (6 bases each). This CDR3 is built from 13 residues. Trimming pared 0 bases from V and 10 bases from J, leaving 11 bases between. The germline gives CDR1 SGHRS, CDR2 YFSETQ. CDR3 in DNA: TGCGCCAGCAGCTTGGTGGGGGGCCCCGAGCAGTTCTTC. It codes for CASSLVGGPEQFF. Looking up the rest from reference TRBV5-1 and TRBJ2-1 gives the full variable domain: KAGVTQTPRYLIKTRGQQVTLSCSPISGHRSVSWYQQTPGQGLQFLFEYFSETQRNKGNFPGRFSGRQFSNSRSEMNVSTLELGDSALYLCASSLVGGPEQFFGPGTRLTVL.

This clone was detected ten times or more. The V and J genes are TRBV11-3 and TRBJ2-7; D may correspond to TRBD1 or TRBD2 (7 bases each). Germline loops: CDR1 SGHNT, CDR2 YENEEA. The CDR3 sequence is 16 residues long. V gave up 4 bases and J gave up 7 bases, with 23 bases separating them. For the CDR3, the DNA is TGTGCCAGCAGCTCCTTCAAGACAGGGAGGGGACAGGAGCAGTACTTC. Protein product: CASSSFKTGRGQEQYF.

This clone came up many times. The chain employs TRBV29-1 and TRBJ2-1; 8 nucleotides line up with TRBD2. Trimming at V came to 8 bases and at J to 6 bases, leaving 12 bases not matched to a gene. CDR1 is SQVTM and CDR2 is ANQGSEA in the germline V gene. There are 14 residues in the CDR3. The CDR3 nucleotides are TGCAGCTCTCGTCAGCGGGAGACTGGCAATGAGCAGTTCTTC. It specifies CSSRQRETGNEQFF.

There are many counts of this clone. Possible read error: a much larger clone is one base away. This chain links TRBV6-1 with TRBJ1-2, with D perhaps matching TRBD1 (5 bases). From germline, CDR1 is MNHNS and CDR2 SASEGT. V lost 6 bases to trimming and J lost 4 bases, with 9 bases between them. The CDR3 is made up of 12 amino acids. The CDR3 protein is CASRKQVYGYTF. CDR3 DNA: TGTGCCAGCAGAAAACAGGTCTATGGCTACACCTTC.

This clone has at least ten counts. The sample contains more than one DNA sequence encoding this CDR3. The chain uses TRBV12-3 or TRBV12-4 and TRBJ2-5, with TRBD2 identical over 12 bases. Germline trimming cut 6 bases from V and 5 bases from J; bases unmatched to any gene: 13. This CDR3 has 17 residues. For the CDR3, the DNA is TGTGCCAGCAGCACCCCTTCCACTAGCGGGAGGTGGGAGACCCAGTACTTC. This sequence encodes CASSTPSTSGRWETQYF.

A note on this clone: A single base separates this from a much larger clone, so it may be a read error. Other nucleotide sequences from this sample produce the same CDR3. The chain carries TRBV7-3 and TRBJ2-2; D is uncertain. Germline CDR1 is SGHTA and CDR2 is FQGTGA. Trimming removed 3 bases from V and 11 bases from J, with 10 bases in between. The CDR3 sequence is 12 residues long. The CDR3 is CASSFGSGELFF. DNA for the CDR3: TGTGCCAGCAGCTTCGGGTCTGGTGAGCTGTTTTTT.

In its sample, this clone was seen many times. The rearrangement uses TRBV2 and TRBJ2-1, with 9 bases matching TRBD2. CDR3 length equals 19 residues. V shed 0 bases, J shed 7 bases, and the junction held 16 bases outside the gene matches. CDR1 and CDR2 (germline): SNHLY, FYNNEI. CDR3 DNA: TGTGCCAGCAGTGAAGCCGGTTTATGGGCGGGAGGGACCGAGAATGAGCAGTTCTTC. Translation gives CASSEAGLWAGGTENEQFF. The variable domain in full, completed from reference TRBV2 and TRBJ2-1, reads EPEVTQTPSHQVTQMGQEVILRCVPISNHLYFYWYRQILGQKVEFLVSFYNNEISEKSEIFDDQFSVERPDGSNFTLKIRSTKLEDSAMYFCASSEAGLWAGGTENEQFFGPGTRLTVL.

This clone was seen a few times. This could be a read error, since a much larger clone is one nucleotide away. The chain joins TRBV4-1 to TRBJ1-6; D remains unclear. Germline CDR1 reads MGHRA; CDR2 reads YSYEKL. The CDR3 is made up of 12 amino acids. V dropped 3 bases and J dropped 9 bases, with 6 bases sitting between them. The CDR3 DNA is TGCGCCAGCAGCCACGGAAGTTCACCCCTCCACTTT. This codes for CASSHGSSPLHF.

This clone was seen repeatedly, ten times or more. The J gene is TRBJ2-1, the V gene TRBV7-9, with 8 bases that match TRBD1. V gave up 8 bases and J gave up 8 bases; unmatched junction bases: 2. Germline CDR1 SEHNR, CDR2 FQNEAQ (reference sequence). The CDR3 is made up of 11 amino acids. CDR3 loop: CASGQGDEQFF. The DNA for the CDR3 is TGTGCCAGCGGACAGGGCGATGAGCAGTTCTTC.

About this clone: This may be a read error, as it is one base from a much larger clone. The rearrangement links TRBV5-1 to TRBJ2-5; D is perhaps TRBD2 (5 bases). CDR3 length equals 13 residues. Trimming left V 5 bases short and J 0 bases short, with 8 bases between. The germline CDR1 and CDR2 sequences are SGHRS and YFSETQ. The CDR3 spells CASRGLYQETQYF. The CDR3 DNA sequence: TGCGCCAGCAGAGGACTGTACCAAGAGACCCAGTACTTC.

V and J are TRBV28 and TRBJ2-7, with TRBD2 identical over 10 bases. The CDR3 extends over 16 amino acids. Trimming removed 1 base from V and 6 bases from J; junction bases left unmatched: 9. The germline gives CDR1 MDHEN, CDR2 SYDVKM. CDR3 residues: CASSLSSGRACSEQYF. DNA for the CDR3: TGTGCCAGCAGTTTATCCAGCGGGAGGGCCTGCAGCGAGCAGTACTTC.

This chain joins TRBV12-3 or TRBV12-4 and TRBJ1-2; no definite D call. This CDR3 region has 11 residues. The V gene lost 8 bases and the J gene lost 8 bases, with 12 bases spanning the gap. CDR3 sequence: CASSSRSGYTF. CDR3 bases: TGTGCCAGCTCTAGTCGTAGCGGCTACACCTTC.

This clone was detected ten times or more. The gene calls are TRBV10-1 and TRBJ2-2; weak D call: TRBD1 (7 bases). The length of the CDR3 is 15 residues. Trimming cost V 2 bases and J 4 bases, with 11 bases left between them. Germline values: CDR1 WNHNN, CDR2 SYGVQD (reference sequence). This CDR3 reads CASSEAGGSTGELFF. CDR3 in DNA: TGCGCCAGCAGTGAGGCAGGGGGGAGCACCGGGGAGCTGTTTTTT.

This clone has at least ten counts. This rearrangement joins TRBV15 to TRBJ2-1; 13 bases line up with TRBD2. CDR3 length: 17 amino acids. The V segment lost 2 bases and the J segment 3 bases; nucleotides outside the gene matches: 4. Looked up from germline, CDR1 is LNHNV and CDR2 is YYDKDF (reference sequence). The CDR3 loop reads CATSRPWTSGSYNEQFF. The CDR3 DNA follows: TGTGCCACCAGCAGACCCTGGACTAGCGGGAGCTACAATGAGCAGTTCTTC.

CDR3 loop: CASIAGFQETQYF. CDR3 sequence (DNA): TGTGCCAGCATCGCAGGCTTCCAAGAGACCCAGTACTTC. The chain carries TRBV3-1 and TRBJ2-5; D not certain. With 7 bases removed from V and 1 base from J, the gap between germline ends came to 10 bases. In germline, CDR1 is LGHDT, CDR2 YNNKEL (reference sequence). There are 13 residues in the CDR3.

This clone was seen a handful of times. The J gene is TRBJ2-3, the V gene TRBV5-6, with a weak D call TRBD2 (5 bases). Germline V gives CDR1 SGHDT, CDR2 YYEEEE. CDR3 length equals 13 residues. Deletions cut 2 bases from V and 4 bases from J, with 8 bases between. The CDR3 DNA sequence: TGTGCCAGCAGCTTTGAGGGTGCAGATACGCAGTATTTT. Its translation: CASSFEGADTQYF.

This clone has a count of ten or more. V and J are TRBV29-1 and TRBJ1-1; D uncertain. The V end lost 5 bases, the J end lost 1 base, and 8 bases lay between the germline ends. Germline-derived CDR1 and CDR2 are SQVTM and ANQGSEA. CDR3 length: 12 residues. CDR3 sequence: CSVSYRNTEAFF. The CDR3 DNA reads TGCAGCGTTAGTTACAGGAACACTGAAGCTTTCTTT. The full variable domain, completed using reference TRBV29-1 and TRBJ1-1, is SAVISQKPSRDICQRGTSLTIQCQVDSQVTMMFWYRQQPGQSLTLIATANQGSEATYESGFVIDKFPISRPNLTFSTLTVSNMSPEDSSIYLCSVSYRNTEAFFGQGTRLTVV.

This clone occurred many times. The J gene is TRBJ2-7, the V gene TRBV6-1; 9 nucleotides match TRBD1. Per germline, CDR1 MNHNS and CDR2 SASEGT. Trimming at V came to 5 bases and at J to 5 bases, leaving 16 bases not matched to a gene. CDR3 length equals 17 residues. The CDR3 here is CASSRVRGTGFSHEQYF. CDR3 coding DNA: TGTGCCAGCAGTAGAGTCCGCGGGACAGGGTTTTCCCACGAGCAGTACTTC.

Points on this clone: Its ends do not fully match the called genes, so a read error is possible. The same CDR3 arises from other DNA sequences in this sample as well. This sequence joins TRBV9 and TRBJ1-4; TRBD1 might be the D (5 bases). The CDR3 sequence is 14 residues long. Germline values: CDR1 SGDLS, CDR2 YYNGEE. The CDR3 spells CASSVSQGNEKLFF. In nucleotides, the CDR3 is TGTGCCAGTAGCGTTAGTCAGGGAAATGAAAAACTGTTTTTT.